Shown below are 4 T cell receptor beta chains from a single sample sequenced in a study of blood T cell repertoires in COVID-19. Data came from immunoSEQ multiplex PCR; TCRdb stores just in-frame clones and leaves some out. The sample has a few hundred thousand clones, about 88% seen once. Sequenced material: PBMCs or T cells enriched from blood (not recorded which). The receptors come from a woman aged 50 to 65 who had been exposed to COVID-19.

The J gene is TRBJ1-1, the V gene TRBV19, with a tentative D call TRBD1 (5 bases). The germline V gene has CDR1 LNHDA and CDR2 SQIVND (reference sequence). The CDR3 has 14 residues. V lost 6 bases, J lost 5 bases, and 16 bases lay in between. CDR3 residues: CASSPGGLGTEAFF. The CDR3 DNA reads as TGTGCCAGTAGCCCGGGGGGGTTGGGGACTGAAGCTTTCTTT.

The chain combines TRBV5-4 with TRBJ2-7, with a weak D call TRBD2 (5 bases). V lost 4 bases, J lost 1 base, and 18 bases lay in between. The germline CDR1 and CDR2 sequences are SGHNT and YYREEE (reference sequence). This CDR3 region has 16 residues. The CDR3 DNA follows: TGTGCCAGCAGCCGGAAAACGCGAGGGTTGTCCTACGAGCAGTACTTC. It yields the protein CASSRKTRGLSYEQYF.

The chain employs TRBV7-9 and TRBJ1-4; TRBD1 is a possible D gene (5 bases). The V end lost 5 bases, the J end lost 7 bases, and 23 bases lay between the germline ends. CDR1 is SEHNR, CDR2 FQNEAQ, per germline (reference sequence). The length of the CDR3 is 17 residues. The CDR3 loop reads CASSTRHPGFGGEKLFF. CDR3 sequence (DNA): TGTGCCAGCAGCACTCGTCATCCGGGCTTCGGGGGTGAAAAACTGTTTTTT.

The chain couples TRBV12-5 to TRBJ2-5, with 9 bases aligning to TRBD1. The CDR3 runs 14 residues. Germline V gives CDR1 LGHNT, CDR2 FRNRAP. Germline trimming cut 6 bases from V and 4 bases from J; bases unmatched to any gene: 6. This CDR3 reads CASGPGTGPETQYF. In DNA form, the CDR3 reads TGTGCTAGTGGACCCGGGACAGGGCCAGAGACCCAGTACTTC. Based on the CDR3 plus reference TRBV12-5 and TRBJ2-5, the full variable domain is DARVTQTPRHKVTEMGQEVTMRCQPILGHNTVFWYRQTMMQGLELLAYFRNRAPLDDSGMPKDRFSAEMPDATLATLKIQPSEPRDSAVYFCASGPGTGPETQYFGPGTRLLVL.